The 26 T cell receptor beta chains below were found in one sample sequenced in a study of CD8 T cells in ankylosing spondylitis. Overall study results and limits: Apparently characteristic of ankylosing spondylitis blood was a TCR beta motif (roughly 8 highly homologous variants).

Antigens for these TCRs are unknown. MiXCR, run by TCRdb on the 5' RACE reads, gives a single entry per CDR3 protein. The sample includes about 460,000 distinct CDR3 sequences, under 5.5% of them seen just once. Sequenced: blood, either unsorted or a sorted T cell fraction (not recorded which). The receptors were gathered from a male donor with ankylosing spondylitis.

This clonotype showed up many times. The rearrangement links TRBV7-8 to TRBJ2-3, with TRBD2 matching over 7 bases. Losses at the gene ends were 5 bases for V and 2 bases for J; bases not matched to a gene: 13. This CDR3 contains 17 residues. CDR1 and CDR2 from the germline V gene are SGHVS and FQNEAQ. As DNA, the CDR3 is TGTGCCAGCAGCCTGTCGGGTAGCGGGCACTCCACAGATACGCAGTATTTT. This codes for CASSLSGSGHSTDTQYF.

This clonotype was detected many times. The V and J genes are TRBV5-1 and TRBJ1-1; D not resolved. This CDR3 contains 16 residues. CDR1 is SGHRS, CDR2 YFSETQ, per germline. V lost 2 bases and J lost 5, with 19 bases in between. CDR3: CASSFDGVGKGTEAFF. The CDR3 DNA is TGCGCCAGCAGCTTTGACGGGGTCGGGAAAGGGACTGAAGCTTTCTTT.

Regarding this clonotype: A single base separates this from a much larger clone, so it may be a read error. CDR3 amino acids: CASNTLGDYESFF. Written as DNA, the CDR3 is TGTGCCAGCAACACGTTGGGAGATTATGAATCTTTCTTT. The genes are TRBV7-9 and TRBJ1-1; D is uncertain. This CDR3 is 13 amino acids long. Germline V gene data show CDR1 as SEHNR and CDR2 as FQNEAQ (reference sequence). Drawing the rest from reference TRBV7-9 and TRBJ1-1, the complete variable domain is DTGVSQNPRHKITKRGQNVTFRCDPISEHNRLYWYRQTLGQGPEFLTYFQNEAQLEKSRLLSDRFSAERPKGSFSTLEIQRTEQGDSAMYLCASNTLGDYESFFGQGTRLTVV.

This clonotype was detected many times. The chain combines TRBV7-6 with TRBJ2-1; TRBD1 might be the D (5 bases). The ends were cut back, 4 bases at V and 10 bases at J, with 11 bases in the middle. The CDR3 has 12 amino acids. In germline, CDR1 is SGHVS, CDR2 FNYEAQ. The CDR3 reads CASSYPGLEQFF. The CDR3 DNA reads TGTGCCAGCAGCTATCCAGGGTTAGAGCAGTTCTTC.

The table lists this clonotype with many counts. The rearrangement uses TRBV29-1 and TRBJ2-3, with D perhaps assigned TRBD1 or TRBD2 (5 bases each). The CDR3 contains 12 residues. Per the germline V gene, CDR1 is SQVTM and CDR2 is ANQGSEA. The V end lost 7 bases, the J end lost 3 bases, and 11 bases lay between the germline ends. The CDR3 DNA reads as TGCAGCGGGGGGTTGGGAACAGATACGCAGTATTTT. It yields the protein CSGGLGTDTQYF.

The chain joins TRBV20-1 to TRBJ1-6; a possible D gene is TRBD1 (5 bases). Trimming shortened V by 5 bases and J by 7 bases, and 18 bases separated the two germline ends. This CDR3 comprises 15 residues. The germline gives CDR1 DFQATT, CDR2 SNEGSKA (reference sequence). CDR3 DNA: TGCAGTGCTGTCAGGGATGCGGCCGGAAATTCACCCCTCCACTTT. Translating it yields CSAVRDAAGNSPLHF.

This clonotype was seen repeatedly, ten times or more. The genes are TRBV20-1 and TRBJ2-5; D not resolved. V lost 2 bases and J 3 bases, leaving 16 bases between the germline ends. Germline loops: CDR1 DFQATT, CDR2 SNEGSKA (reference sequence). The CDR3 covers 15 residues. CDR3 bases: TGCAGTGCTAGACCCCCGGTTGGTCGGAAAGAGACCCAGTACTTC. Amino acids: CSARPPVGRKETQYF.

This clonotype was recorded at least ten times. The V and J genes are TRBV4-2 and TRBJ1-2; TRBD1 might be the D (5 bases). Per the germline V gene, CDR1 is LGHNA and CDR2 is YNFKEQ. Trimming stripped 0 bases from V and 7 bases from J, with 6 bases between. There are 12 residues in the CDR3. CDR3 nucleotides: TGTGCCAGCAGCCAAGACGGGGGTGGCTACACCTTC. Translating it yields CASSQDGGGYTF.

This clonotype was observed a few times. The V and J genes are TRBV19 and TRBJ2-3; possible D gene TRBD2, 6 bases. CDR3 size: 16 residues. CDR1 LNHDA and CDR2 SQIVND come from the germline V gene (reference sequence). Deletions cut 3 bases from V and 2 bases from J, with 15 bases between. In DNA, the CDR3 is TGTGCCAGTAGTATGGATGCGGGGAGGAACACAGATACGCAGTATTTT. This codes for CASSMDAGRNTDTQYF.

This clonotype was picked up many times. The J gene is TRBJ1-5, the V gene TRBV9; 11 bases map to TRBD1. This CDR3 spans 18 amino acids. Germline loops: CDR1 SGDLS, CDR2 YYNGEE. The V and J ends lost 4 bases and 4 bases, in that order; junction bases with no gene match: 13. The chain's CDR3 is CASSIQDRGQGGNQPQHF. CDR3 sequence (DNA): TGTGCCAGCAGCATTCAGGACAGGGGGCAAGGTGGTAATCAGCCCCAGCATTTT.

This clonotype was counted a few times. The V and J genes are TRBV18 and TRBJ2-3, with D perhaps TRBD1 (6 bases). Trimming pared 0 bases from V and 7 bases from J, leaving 11 bases between. The CDR3 is 14 amino acids. Per germline, CDR1 KGHSH and CDR2 LQKENI. The CDR3: CASSPPTGPYTQYF. CDR3 DNA: TGTGCCAGCTCACCACCGACAGGCCCTTATACGCAGTATTTT.

The sample holds many counts of this clonotype. DNA for the CDR3: TGTGCCATCAGTGATCTCAGGCCTCGCGATGGCTACACCTTC. It translates to CAISDLRPRDGYTF. The chain recombines TRBV10-3 with TRBJ1-2; D unclear. With 3 bases removed from V and 6 bases from J, the gap between germline ends came to 14 bases. Germline V gene lookup returns CDR1 ENHRY and CDR2 SYGVKD. CDR3 size: 14 residues.

This clonotype has a count of ten or more. The V and J genes are TRBV20-1 and TRBJ2-5; 11 nucleotides line up with TRBD2. Per germline, CDR1 DFQATT and CDR2 SNEGSKA (reference sequence). V lost 0 bases to trimming and J lost 6 bases; unmatched junction nucleotides: 12. The CDR3 totals 17 residues. The CDR3 nucleotides are TGCAGTGCTAGAGATGCCCGACTAGCGGGGCTCATGAAGACCCAGTACTTC. Residues: CSARDARLAGLMKTQYF.

This clonotype was picked up many times. The chain couples TRBV29-1 to TRBJ1-6, with D unclear. V lost 6 bases and J lost 6, with 12 bases in between. The CDR3 contains 13 residues. In germline, CDR1 is SQVTM, CDR2 ANQGSEA. The CDR3 coding sequence is TGCAGCGTCTCGCCGGGCCCTAATTCACCCCTCCACTTT. Its translation is CSVSPGPNSPLHF.

At least ten counts were recorded for this clonotype. This chain links TRBV24-1 with TRBJ2-7, with 7 positions matching TRBD1. J lost 5 bases, V lost 3 bases, and 12 bases had no gene match. The CDR3 spans 16 residues. Germline CDR1 reads KGHDR; CDR2 reads SFDVKD. The CDR3 protein is CATSDREARGSHEQYF. Here the CDR3 DNA reads TGTGCCACCAGTGATCGAGAGGCCAGGGGGAGCCACGAGCAGTACTTC.

This clonotype has ten or more counts. The V call is TRBV6-1, the J call TRBJ2-3, with TRBD2 matching 7 bases. CDR1 is MNHNS, CDR2 SASEGT, per germline. With V trimmed by 6 bases and J by 4 bases, 4 bases remained unmatched. This CDR3 is 13 amino acids long. CDR3 coding DNA: TGTGCCAGCAGCTCCGGGAGGCCAGATACGCAGTATTTT. This codes for CASSSGRPDTQYF.

This clonotype was counted many times. The chain employs TRBV20-1 and TRBJ1-5, with D possibly matching TRBD1 (5 bases). V lost 1 base, J lost 5 bases, and 18 bases lay in between. The germline V gene encodes CDR1 DFQATT and CDR2 SNEGSKA (reference sequence). The CDR3 is made up of 16 amino acids. For the CDR3, the DNA is TGCAGTGCTAGAGCCCATTCCGGGACCTACGATCAGCCCCAGCATTTT. It yields the protein CSARAHSGTYDQPQHF.

The rearrangement links TRBV5-1 to TRBJ2-1, with TRBD2 identical over 10 bases. V lost 1 base, J lost 9 bases, and 7 bases stayed unmatched. The CDR3 runs to 15 residues. Germline assignment: CDR1 SGHRS and CDR2 YFSETQ. CDR3 bases: TGCGCCAGCAGCTTGTCGGCTAGCGGGAGTCCTGAGCAGTTCTTC. This sequence encodes CASSLSASGSPEQFF.

Many counts were recorded for this clonotype. This chain joins TRBV5-1 and TRBJ1-1; TRBD1 might be the D (5 bases). CDR1 is SGHRS, CDR2 YFSETQ, per germline. The CDR3 sequence is 13 residues long. Trimming left V 0 bases short and J 6 bases short, with 9 bases between. This CDR3 reads CASSLGWGPEAFF. The CDR3 bases are TGCGCCAGCAGCTTGGGATGGGGCCCTGAAGCTTTCTTT.

This clonotype was observed at least ten times. This chain links TRBV24-1 with TRBJ1-1; D might be TRBD1 (5 bases). CDR1 is KGHDR and CDR2 is SFDVKD in the germline V gene. CDR3 length equals 17 residues. The V end was cut by 7 bases, the J end by 1 base, with 21 bases between. CDR3 residues: CATRRTGRDGANTEAFF. CDR3 sequence (DNA): TGTGCCACCAGACGAACCGGCCGGGACGGAGCGAACACTGAAGCTTTCTTT.

This clonotype was seen more than once but under ten times. This chain joins TRBV12-2 and TRBJ2-3; the table's D call, TRBD1, was not checked against the DNA. TRBV12-2 corresponds to a pseudogene. This CDR3 is 15 amino acids long. The CDR3, as DNA: TGTGCAAGTCGCACCAGGGGGCGGAGCACAGATACGCAGTATTTT. Amino acids: CASRTRGRSTDTQYF.

This clonotype was counted at least ten times. The rearrangement links TRBV11-2 to TRBJ2-7; D is ambiguous. Trimming removed 2 bases at V and 0 bases at J, with 11 bases between. This CDR3 has 15 amino acids. Germline V gene lookup returns CDR1 SGHAT and CDR2 FQNNGV. The CDR3 spells CASSLQALSSYEQYF. The CDR3 DNA follows: TGTGCCAGCAGCTTACAGGCCCTAAGCTCCTACGAGCAGTACTTC.

Ten or more counts support this clonotype. The V gene is TRBV7-9, the J gene TRBJ2-2; the D is unclear. Germline V gene lookup returns CDR1 SEHNR and CDR2 FQNEAQ (reference sequence). V lost 3 bases to trimming and J lost 7 bases, with 12 bases between them. CDR3 length equals 14 residues. For the CDR3, the DNA is TGTGCCAGCAGCTTTCCTCTTCTCAGCGGGGAGCTGTTTTTT. Amino acid sequence: CASSFPLLSGELFF.

In this sample, this clonotype turned up many times. V gene TRBV6-2 or TRBV6-3 combines with J gene TRBJ2-1; D assignment may be TRBD1 or TRBD2 (5 bases each). The CDR3 contains 13 residues. Looked up from germline, CDR1 is MNHEY and CDR2 is SVGEGT. V lost 6 bases, J lost 7 bases, and 13 bases lay in between. The CDR3 DNA reads as TGTGCCAGCAGGGGGCTAGCTCGGAATGAGCAGTTCTTC. This gives the protein CASRGLARNEQFF.

This clonotype came up many times. The V and J genes are TRBV6-2 or TRBV6-3 and TRBJ1-5, with 7 nucleotides matching TRBD1. Germline CDR1 reads MNHEY; CDR2 reads SVGEGT. This CDR3 comprises 14 residues. The ends lost 6 bases at V and 6 bases at J; junction bases unmatched: 8. In nucleotides, the CDR3 is TGTGCCAGCAGATGGACAGGTAGTAGTCAGCCCCAGCATTTT. It encodes CASRWTGSSQPQHF.

Many counts were recorded for this clonotype. The rearrangement links TRBV9 to TRBJ2-3, with D perhaps given as TRBD1 or TRBD2 (5 bases each). Per the germline V gene, CDR1 is SGDLS and CDR2 is YYNGEE. CDR3 length: 14 amino acids. Between the trimmed V and J ends, which lost 2 bases and 4 bases, there was a span of 11 bases. The CDR3 loop reads CASSVIGTADTQYF. DNA of the CDR3: TGTGCCAGCAGCGTCATCGGGACGGCAGATACGCAGTATTTT.